The source of this T cell receptor beta chain is a study of CXCR3-negative and CXCR3-positive naive CD8 T cells. General observations from the study: Whereas memory cells differed, naive CXCR3-negative and CXCR3-positive cells shared similar TRBV-TRBJ usage. CD5 surface expression was similar among naive subsets, and TCR strength was estimated by inference from TRB CDR3 properties. Greater hydrophobicity was found in TRB CDR3s of CXCR3-positive naive cells than of CXCR3-negative naive cells.

CD45RO-CCR7+CD27+CD95- marked naive CD8+ T cells. CDR1 and CDR2 from the germline V gene are SEHNR and FQNEAQ (reference sequence). The CDR3 consists of 15 residues. In preparing the TRB cDNA libraries, 5' RACE with UMI labels was used. TCRdb reprocessed the 5' RACE reads; each CDR3 protein has one entry and no DNA is given. Recorded for this sample: some 120,000 distinct CDR3 sequences. On this clonotype: Its antigen is unidentified.

Sample: naive CXCR3+ CD8+ T cells from blood. Subset given: CD45RO-CCR7+CD27+CD95- naive CD8+ T cells expressing CXCR3 (TNR3+). The TCR sequence derives from a human donor in good health. Some clones in this sample may be carry-over from other donors' samples. The chain is built from TRBV7-9 and TRBJ1-6; TCRdb's D call of TRBD1 is untestable without DNA. The CDR3 loop reads CASSSIQGMDSPLHF.